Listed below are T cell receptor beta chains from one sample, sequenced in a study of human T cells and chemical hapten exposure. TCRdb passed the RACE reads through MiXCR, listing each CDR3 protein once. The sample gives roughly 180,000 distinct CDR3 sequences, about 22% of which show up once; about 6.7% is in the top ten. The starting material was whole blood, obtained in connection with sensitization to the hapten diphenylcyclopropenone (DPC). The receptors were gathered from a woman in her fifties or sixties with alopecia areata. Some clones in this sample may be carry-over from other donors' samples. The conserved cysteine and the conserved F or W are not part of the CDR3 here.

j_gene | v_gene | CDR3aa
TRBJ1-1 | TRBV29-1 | SVATGATANTEAF
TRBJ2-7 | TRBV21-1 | ASSKDLSGYEQY
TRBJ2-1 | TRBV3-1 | ASSQNPSGRISYNEQF
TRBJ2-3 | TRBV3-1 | ASSLAGRSDTQY
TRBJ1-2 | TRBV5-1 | ASSAGGPNYGYT
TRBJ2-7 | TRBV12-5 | ASGLDSPYEQY
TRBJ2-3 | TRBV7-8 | ASSSTGRFGADTQY
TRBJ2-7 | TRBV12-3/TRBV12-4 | ASSFLASGALYEQY
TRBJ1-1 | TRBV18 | ASSPGNTEAF
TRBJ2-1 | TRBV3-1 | ASSQDGHARRRLSYNEQF
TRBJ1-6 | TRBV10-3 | AISGGGQGIY
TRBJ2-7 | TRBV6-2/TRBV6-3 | ASSVTGASLYAHEQY
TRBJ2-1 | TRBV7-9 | ASSLGVGTASYNEQF
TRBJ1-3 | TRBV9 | ASSVEPLSGGSGNTIY
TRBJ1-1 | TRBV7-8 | ASSPGQHTEAF
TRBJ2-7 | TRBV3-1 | ASSPGPYEQY
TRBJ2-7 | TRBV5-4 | ASSLFYEQY
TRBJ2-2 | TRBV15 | ATSRAAGVAGELF
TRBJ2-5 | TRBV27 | ASSRGLAGDLETQY
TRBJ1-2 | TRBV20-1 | SAMDRADGYT
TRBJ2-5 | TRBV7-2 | ASSLGTSVQETQY
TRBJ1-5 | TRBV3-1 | ASSQDYTPGQPQH
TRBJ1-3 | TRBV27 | ASSEGNTIY
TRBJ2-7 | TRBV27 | ASSLGSASSYEQY
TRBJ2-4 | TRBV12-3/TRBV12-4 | ASSFLSGTGFPQNIQH
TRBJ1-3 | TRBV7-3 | ASTPPRGENTIY
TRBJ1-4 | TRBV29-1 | SVEGTGGEKLF
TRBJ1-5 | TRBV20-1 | SASAGLTVGQPQH
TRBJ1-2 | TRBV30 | AWKKPGANYGYT
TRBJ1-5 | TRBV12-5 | ASGLYQPQH